The 6 T cell receptor beta chains below all came from one sample that was sequenced in a study of blood T cell repertoires in COVID-19. Profiling relied on immunoSEQ multiplex PCR, and the TCRdb table lists in-frame clones only, not all of them. This sample carries 350,000 to 400,000 clones, 85% to 90% of them seen once, and the ten largest clones take around 1.7%. Sequencing used PBMCs or T cells enriched from blood (not recorded which). These receptors were taken from a woman aged 25-40 years who had recovered from COVID-19.

The CDR3 is CASSPLRDRLTYEQYF. The CDR3 DNA follows: TGTGCCAGCAGTCCCCTTCGGGACAGGCTAACCTACGAGCAGTACTTC. The J gene is TRBJ2-7, the V gene TRBV2; TRBD1 matches at 8 bases. The germline gives CDR1 SNHLY, CDR2 FYNNEI. Trimming took 5 bases from V and 2 from J; bases not matched to a gene: 11. CDR3 length: 16 amino acids.

The gene calls are TRBV19 and TRBJ1-2; D not resolved. This CDR3 has 14 amino acids. Trimming stripped 3 bases from V and 8 bases from J, with 16 bases between. Per the germline V gene, CDR1 is LNHDA and CDR2 is SQIVND (reference sequence). CDR3 bases: TGTGCCAGTAGTATGTCTGTGGATCTGCGGGGCTACACCTTC. Encoded protein: CASSMSVDLRGYTF.

DNA for the CDR3: TGTGCCAGCAGTTCAGGGCTCGAGCAGTACTTC. Its protein product is CASSSGLEQYF. The V gene is TRBV6-2 or TRBV6-3, the J gene TRBJ2-7; a possible D gene is TRBD1 (5 bases). The CDR3 extends over 11 amino acids. Germline V gene lookup returns CDR1 MNHEY and CDR2 SVGEGT. Trimming took off 4 bases at V and 6 bases at J, with 7 bases between the two ends.

The chain employs TRBV20-1 and TRBJ1-4, with 8 bases matching TRBD1. The germline V gene has CDR1 DFQATT and CDR2 SNEGSKA (reference sequence). The CDR3 length is 11 residues. Germline trimming cut 6 bases from V and 13 bases from J; bases unmatched to any gene: 7. The CDR3 DNA reads as TGCAGTGCAGGACAGGGTGTCGGACTGTTTTTT. Its translation is CSAGQGVGLFF.

The DNA for the CDR3 is TGCGCCAGCAGCCTCCTGCCCGATATTCTAAATCAGCCCCAGCATTTT. It translates to CASSLLPDILNQPQHF. The chain recombines TRBV4-1 with TRBJ1-5; D is unresolved. From germline, CDR1 is MGHRA and CDR2 YSYEKL. The length of the CDR3 is 16 residues. V was shortened by 4 bases and J by 4 bases, with 17 bases between the two germline ends.

V gene TRBV27 combines with J gene TRBJ2-3; 7 bases align to TRBD1. Germline values: CDR1 MNHEY, CDR2 SMNVEV (reference sequence). V was clipped by 7 bases and J by 0 bases; unmatched bases: 13. This CDR3 contains 17 residues. The chain's CDR3 is CASKSRTGLMSTDTQYF. CDR3 nucleotides: TGTGCCAGCAAGTCTCGGACAGGCCTTATGAGCACAGATACGCAGTATTTT.